Sequencing of this T cell receptor beta chain was carried out in a study of T cells in women clearing cervical HPV infection. Study-level information: Cases were women with histologically confirmed HPV16-related CIN3 or worse, including a couple of invasive cancers. Case blood drawn at lesion detection; control blood after infection cleared.

The CDR3 sequence is 12 residues long. CDR1 is SEHNR and CDR2 is FQNEAQ in the germline V gene (reference sequence). All participants had a single incident cervical HPV16 infection, and prevalent HPV16 infections were excluded. Only in-frame clones appear in the TCRdb table, and some are missing; sequencing was by immunoSEQ multiplex PCR. The repertoire table contains about 23,000 clones. To note about this clone: The antigen is not known. The read halts 3 residues ahead of the CDR3 end, with the missing end drawn from the germline J gene.

Findings and caveats of the study: Combining TCR richness with V gene abundances gave approximately 0.84 AUC.

The chain has TRBV7-9 and TRBJ1-2, with D unclear. The sample consisted of blood buffy coat. This TCR was sampled from a woman between 18 and 75 years old with a cervical HPV16 infection that either progressed to CIN3+ or cleared (not recorded which). The DNA read from the CDR3 is TGTGCCAGCAGCTCTAGCTCCTACGAC. Translating it yields CASSSSSYD. The full CDR3 is CASSSSSYDYTF.